The clone carrying this T cell receptor beta chain was seen at least ten times. Its antigen is not identified. The TCR beta CDR3 regions underwent amplification from RNA transcripts. An opening RT-PCR round employed HTBI primers and preceded a second-round multiplex PCR. TCRdb redid the calling of the multiplex PCR reads with MiXCR, one entry per CDR3 protein. The table records some 360,000 distinct CDR3 sequences, roughly 15% of them present only once. These data originate in a study of Graves' ophthalmopathy and Graves' hyperthyroidism. The hyperthyroidism patients, aged 18 to 65, had been newly diagnosed, with under 2 months' duration. None of the included patients had other autoimmune diseases, uncontrolled infections, pregnancy or lactation, as these led to exclusion. Study observations and caveats: Blood also harbored most expanded thyroid clonotypes above 0.001 frequency.

CDR1 and CDR2 (germline): SGHVS, FQNEAQ. The CDR3 covers 16 residues. V lost 3 bases and J 0 bases, leaving 15 bases between the germline ends. The clonotype was recovered from an adult woman with stable Graves' hyperthyroidism. The chain uses TRBV7-8 and TRBJ2-7; D remains unclear. The sample comprised peripheral blood. As DNA, the CDR3 is TGTGCCAGCAGCTTGACATCCAGGACCAGCTCCTACGAGCAGTACTTC. This gives the protein CASSLTSRTSSYEQYF. The full variable domain, in which reference TRBV7-8 and TRBJ2-7 provide the parts outside the CDR3, is GAGVSQSPRYKVAKRGQDVALRCDPISGHVSLFWYQQALGQGPEFLTYFQNEAQLDKSGLPSDRFFAERPEGSVSTLKIQRTQQEDSAVYLCASSLTSRTSSYEQYFGPGTRLTVT.